One sample yielded the 20 T cell receptor beta chains listed below, sequenced in a study of T cell repertoires in cytomegalovirus infection. The antigens of these receptors remain unknown. From the reads, TCRdb called clonotypes with MiXCR, one entry per CDR3 protein. This sample has 350,000 to 400,000 distinct CDR3 sequences, with about 34% found just once. The specimen comprised cultured PBMCs, sampled from culture after CMV antigen stimulation. The source is a human donor in good health (CMV status not recorded). Some clones in this sample may be carry-over from other donors' samples.

CDR3 sequence (DNA): TGTGCCAGCAGCTACCCAGCGGGAGCTTGGAAGACCCAGTACTTC. Translation: CASSYPAGAWKTQYF. V usage is TRBV7-2 and J usage is TRBJ2-5; 8 bases agree with TRBD2. Germline values: CDR1 SGHTA, CDR2 FQGNSA. Losses at the gene ends were 4 bases for V and 6 bases for J; bases not matched to a gene: 10. This CDR3 is 15 amino acids long. The variable domain in full, completed from reference TRBV7-2 and TRBJ2-5, reads GAGVSQSPSNKVTEKGKDVELRCDPISGHTALYWYRQSLGQGLEFLIYFQGNSAPDKSGLPSDRFSAERTGGSVSTLTIQRTQQEDSAVYLCASSYPAGAWKTQYFGPGTRLLVL.

This rearrangement joins TRBV29-1 to TRBJ1-1, with no clear D. Germline values: CDR1 SQVTM, CDR2 ANQGSEA. The CDR3 contains 11 residues. The V gene lost 1 base and the J gene lost 5 bases, with 5 bases spanning the gap. Here the CDR3 DNA reads TGCAGCGTTGAAGGGGGTACTGAAGCTTTCTTT. Translated, it gives CSVEGGTEAFF.

This clonotype came up a few times. The J gene is TRBJ2-5, the V gene TRBV7-2; D is undetermined. The CDR3 runs to 14 residues. Germline V gene lookup returns CDR1 SGHTA and CDR2 FQGNSA. Trimming left V 5 bases short and J 7 bases short, with 17 bases between. Here the CDR3 DNA reads TGTGCCAGCAGCCTATCGGACCGAACGGGGACCCAGTACTTC. It translates to CASSLSDRTGTQYF.

The V and J genes are TRBV7-2 and TRBJ1-4, with D possibly matching TRBD1 (6 bases). The CDR3 spans 13 residues. Germline V gene data show CDR1 as SGHTA and CDR2 as FQGNSA. The V end lost 2 bases, the J end lost 13 bases, and 14 bases lay between the germline ends. CDR3 sequence reads: CASSLKGTGRLFF. The CDR3 region has the DNA TGTGCCAGCAGCTTAAAGGGTACAGGGAGACTGTTTTTT.

The chain carries TRBV28 and TRBJ2-7; D is uncertain. Germline V lookup: CDR1 MDHEN, CDR2 SYDVKM. Trimming pared 4 bases from V and 0 bases from J, leaving 7 bases between. This CDR3 contains 13 residues. The CDR3 sequence is CASSSTPSYEQYV. In nucleotides, the CDR3 is TGTGCCAGCAGTTCAACGCCCTCCTACGAGCAGTACGTC.

This clonotype appeared many times. The chain joins TRBV7-2 to TRBJ2-5; no reliable D call. V lost 5 bases to trimming and J lost 5 bases, with 12 bases between them. This CDR3 is 13 amino acids long. CDR1 and CDR2 (germline): SGHTA, FQGNSA. CDR3 region: CASSPSWRETQYF. In nucleotides, the CDR3 is TGTGCCAGCAGCCCCTCCTGGCGCGAGACCCAGTACTTC.

This clonotype was seen only a few times. The rearrangement uses TRBV11-3 and TRBJ2-4; D tentatively reads TRBD1 or TRBD2 (6 bases each). CDR1 is SGHNT and CDR2 is YENEEA in the germline V gene. The V gene lost 0 bases and the J gene lost 3 bases, with 12 bases spanning the gap. CDR3 length: 16 amino acids. CDR3 residues: CASSLESGAHKNIQYF. CDR3 nucleotide sequence: TGTGCCAGCAGCTTAGAATCGGGGGCTCACAAAAACATTCAGTACTTC.

In this sample, this clonotype turned up once. The chain carries TRBV24-1 and TRBJ2-1, with 13 bases matching TRBD2. This CDR3 has 16 amino acids. The germline V gene encodes CDR1 KGHDR and CDR2 SFDVKD. V gave up 4 bases and J gave up 9 bases; unmatched junction bases: 8. In DNA, the CDR3 is TGTGCCACCAGTGACTGGACTAGCGGGAGCGGCCCTGAGCAGTTCTTC. It specifies CATSDWTSGSGPEQFF.

V gene TRBV7-6 combines with J gene TRBJ2-3; 10 bases line up with TRBD2. Trimming at V came to 5 bases and at J to 3 bases, leaving 2 bases not matched to a gene. Germline assignment: CDR1 SGHVS and CDR2 FNYEAQ. There are 14 residues in the CDR3. CDR3 in DNA: TGTGCCAGCAGCATACTAGCGGGGACAGATACGCAGTATTTT. This translates into CASSILAGTDTQYF. Combining the CDR3 with reference TRBV7-6 and TRBJ2-3 gives the whole variable domain GAGVSQSPRYKVTKRGQDVALRCDPISGHVSLYWYRQALGQGPEFLTYFNYEAQQDKSGLPNDRFSAERPEGSISTLTIQRTEQRDSAMYRCASSILAGTDTQYFGPGTRLTVL.

This clonotype was counted only a few times. V usage is TRBV12-3 or TRBV12-4 and J usage is TRBJ1-1; D possibly corresponds to TRBD1 (6 bases). V shed 1 base and J shed 5 bases, with 11 bases lying between them. The CDR3 is made up of 14 amino acids. The DNA for the CDR3 is TGTGCCAGCAGTTTAGAGAGGGGGGGAACTGAAGCTTTCTTT. This gives the protein CASSLERGGTEAFF.

This clonotype was counted between two and nine times. Here the CDR3 reads CASSFYRLNTEAFF. CDR3 nucleotide sequence: TGTGCCAGCAGTTTCTATAGATTGAACACTGAAGCTTTCTTT. The rearrangement joins TRBV28 to TRBJ1-1; D is undetermined. The CDR3 runs to 14 residues. V lost 3 bases, J lost 0 bases, and 8 bases lay in between. In germline, CDR1 is MDHEN, CDR2 SYDVKM.

The sample holds a few counts of this clonotype. The chain recombines TRBV10-3 with TRBJ2-1, with D possibly being TRBD2 (6 bases). The CDR3 sequence is 17 residues long. Germline V gene sequence: CDR1 ENHRY, CDR2 SYGVKD. Deletions cut 6 bases from V and 1 base from J, with 19 bases between. The CDR3 is CAIRRGGPRESYNEQFF. The CDR3 DNA reads as TGTGCCATCAGGAGGGGAGGTCCCAGGGAGTCCTACAATGAGCAGTTCTTC.

For the CDR3, the DNA is TGTGCCAGCAGCTCCAGCCCCGATCAGCCCCAGCATTTT. Amino acids: CASSSSPDQPQHF. V and J are TRBV7-2 and TRBJ1-5; no firm D call. V lost 4 bases to trimming and J lost 5 bases, with 9 bases between them. Germline CDR1 reads SGHTA; CDR2 reads FQGNSA. CDR3 size: 13 residues. The full variable domain, completed using reference TRBV7-2 and TRBJ1-5, is GAGVSQSPSNKVTEKGKDVELRCDPISGHTALYWYRQSLGQGLEFLIYFQGNSAPDKSGLPSDRFSAERTGGSVSTLTIQRTQQEDSAVYLCASSSSPDQPQHFGDGTRLSIL.

This clonotype was seen only a few times. The chain couples TRBV24-1 to TRBJ2-1, with unresolved D. V lost 3 bases, J lost 6 bases, and 2 bases lay in between. The CDR3 has 11 amino acids. Germline V lookup: CDR1 KGHDR, CDR2 SFDVKD. The CDR3: CATSDVNEQFF. CDR3 nucleotide sequence: TGTGCCACCAGTGATGTCAATGAGCAGTTCTTC.

The chain uses TRBV11-1 and TRBJ2-3, with 7 positions matching TRBD2. With 5 bases clipped from V and 0 bases from J, the junction kept 2 bases outside the gene matches. CDR3 length: 14 residues. Germline loops: CDR1 SGHAT, CDR2 FQDESV (reference sequence). The CDR3, as DNA: TGTGCCAGCAGCCGGGACTATAGCACAGATACGCAGTATTTT. Translated, it gives CASSRDYSTDTQYF. The entire variable domain, with the rest obtained from reference TRBV11-1 and TRBJ2-3, is as follows: EAEVAQSPRYKITEKSQAVAFWCDPISGHATLYWYRQILGQGPELLVQFQDESVVDDSQLPKDRFSAERLKGVDSTLKIQPAELGDSAMYLCASSRDYSTDTQYFGPGTRLTVL.

The table lists this clonotype with a few counts. The chain is built from TRBV7-6 and TRBJ1-2; D uncertain. In germline, CDR1 is SGHVS, CDR2 FNYEAQ. V was shortened by 1 base and J by 1 base, with 7 bases between the two germline ends. The CDR3 is 14 residues long. The CDR3 DNA reads as TGTGCCAGCAGCTTAGGGGCCGATAACTATGGCTACACCTTC. Encoded protein: CASSLGADNYGYTF.

The rearrangement links TRBV7-2 to TRBJ1-3; D not resolved. This CDR3 spans 14 amino acids. Trimming removed 1 base at V and 0 bases at J, with 4 bases between. Germline CDR1 is SGHTA and CDR2 is FQGNSA. CDR3 in amino acids: CASSLDTSGNTIYF. The CDR3, as DNA: TGTGCCAGCAGCTTAGACACCTCTGGAAACACCATATATTTT. Complete variable domain (other parts from reference TRBV7-2 and TRBJ1-3): GAGVSQSPSNKVTEKGKDVELRCDPISGHTALYWYRQSLGQGLEFLIYFQGNSAPDKSGLPSDRFSAERTGGSVSTLTIQRTQQEDSAVYLCASSLDTSGNTIYFGEGSWLTVV.

This clonotype has just a few counts. This chain connects TRBV10-2 to TRBJ2-7, with D possibly called TRBD1 or TRBD2 (5 bases each). The germline V and J ends were trimmed by 8 bases and 2 bases, with 7 bases remaining between them. The length of the CDR3 is 11 residues. From germline, CDR1 is WSHSY and CDR2 SAAADI. The CDR3 sequence is CASGTTYEQYF. The CDR3 DNA reads as TGCGCCAGCGGGACCACCTACGAGCAGTACTTC.

This clonotype was seen more than once but under ten times. This chain's CDR3 is CASSVFSGSNQPQHF. The CDR3 DNA follows: TGCGCCAGCAGCGTCTTTAGTGGAAGCAATCAGCCCCAGCATTTT. The chain joins TRBV5-1 to TRBJ1-5; D uncertain. Between the trimmed V and J ends, which lost 4 bases and 1 base, there was a span of 12 bases. The CDR3 spans 15 residues. The germline V gene has CDR1 SGHRS and CDR2 YFSETQ.

This chain connects TRBV7-2 to TRBJ1-2; possible D gene TRBD1, 6 bases. Germline-derived CDR1 and CDR2 are SGHTA and FQGNSA. V lost 1 base, J lost 7 bases, and 10 bases lay in between. The CDR3 spans 13 residues. DNA for the CDR3: TGTGCCAGCAGCTTAGAACAGGGCACTGGCTACACCTTC. It specifies CASSLEQGTGYTF.